This T cell receptor (beta chain) was identified during a study of early T cells in non-severe SARS-CoV-2 infection. Study overall: Sequencing of unsorted whole blood was done on bulk RNA, leaving chains unpaired.

Trimming took 7 bases from V and 0 from J; bases not matched to a gene: 4. The CDR3 is made up of 13 amino acids. The germline V gene has CDR1 SQVTM and CDR2 ANQGSEA. Individually, cDNA molecules had unique molecular identifiers attached to them. TCRdb independently ran MiXCR on the 5' RACE reads; one entry per CDR3 protein. The profile shows tens of thousands of distinct CDR3 sequences, approximately 13% of them singletons. This TCR was sampled from an adult who was a healthcare worker with PCR-confirmed SARS-CoV-2 infection or an uninfected control (not recorded which). Sequenced input: whole blood. The chain recombines TRBV29-1 with TRBJ1-1, with 8 bases lining up with TRBD1. CDR3 in DNA: TGCAGCGACCGACAGGGGTTGAACACTGAAGCTTTCTTT. Translation: CSDRQGLNTEAFF.